This T cell receptor beta chain came from a study of vaccination and CD4 T cells after COVID-19. On the study more broadly: Convalescents were six males and four females, two of them Hispanic. SARS-CoV-2, HCoV-NL63, HCoV-OC43 and HCoV-229E supplied the overlapping spike peptides used to stimulate cells. A median of roughly 72 days (range 14 to 241) separated dose two from the taking of post-vaccine samples.

An Oncomine TCR Beta short-read assay was used to sequence the DNA from cultured CD4+ T cells. TCRdb called the PCR reads again in MiXCR, with one record for every CDR3 protein. The data show over 14,000 distinct CDR3 sequences, around 59% seen once. This clonotype has just a few counts. The target antigen is unknown. Treatment indicated: approximately nine-day PBMC culture with coronavirus spike peptide pools or control peptides (ViraFEST assay). Investigators isolated CD4+ T cells by negative selection after roughly eleven days of culture. This CDR3 has 13 residues. V was cut by 7 bases and J by 1 base, with 13 bases left in between. Germline loops: CDR1 DFQATT, CDR2 SNEGSKA (reference sequence).

The rearrangement joins TRBV20-1 to TRBJ1-2; D is undetermined. The sample consisted of CD4+ T cells from blood, cultured in vitro. This TCR derives from a human donor who had recovered from COVID-19. CDR3 region: CSVTDGSNYGYTF. DNA of the CDR3: TGCAGTGTCACGGACGGGAGTAACTATGGCTACACCTTC.